This is a list of T cell receptor beta chains from one sample in a study of human T cells and chemical hapten exposure. In TCRdb, the RACE reads were re-called with MiXCR into one record per CDR3 protein. The table has tens of thousands of distinct CDR3 sequences, 8% to 11% seen once; the top ten hold less than 2.5%. The sample here was whole blood, taken in connection with sensitization to the hapten diphenylcyclopropenone (DPC). These receptors were obtained from a man aged 35 to 55 with alopecia areata. Some clones in this sample may be carry-over from other donors' samples. CDR3s include the opening cysteine and the closing phenylalanine or tryptophan. A D gene is named only where the DNA matches it firmly. Clone size is shown for a subset of rows, as once, few, many or a class of expanded clone.

J gene,D gene,V gene,clone size,CDR3 DNA,CDR3 protein
TRBJ2-3,TRBD2,TRBV29-1,-,TGCAGCGTTGTTATAGCGGGAGGGACAGATACGCAGTATTTT,CSVVIAGGTDTQYF
TRBJ2-3,TRBD2,TRBV20-1,-,TGCAGTGCTAGAAGCCTAGCGGGGTTGACTAGCACAGATACGCAGTATTTT,CSARSLAGLTSTDTQYF
TRBJ2-7,TRBD2,TRBV7-9,-,TGTGCCAGCACTAATAGCGGGGACCTACGCCAGCAGTACTTC,CASTNSGDLRQQYF
TRBJ1-5,-,TRBV6-1,-,TGTGCCAGCAGTGATCCAGGGTGGGGGGAAAATCAGCCCCAGCATTTT,CASSDPGWGENQPQHF
TRBJ2-2,-,TRBV2,-,TGTGCCAGCAGTGGCCTGTGGGGAGCCGGGGAGCTGTTTTTT,CASSGLWGAGELFF
TRBJ2-5,-,TRBV7-7,many,TGTGCTAGCAGCTTATTCCCCAGGGGCCAAGAGACCCAGTACTTC,CASSLFPRGQETQYF
TRBJ2-6,-,TRBV7-9,few,TGTGCCAGCAGCTTAGCTCGTGTAGGTCCGAGCTCTGGGGCCAACGTCCTGACTTTC,CASSLARVGPSSGANVLTF
TRBJ2-3,TRBD2,TRBV30,few,TGTGCCTGGAGCGCGTCGAGGAGGACTAGCGGGAGGACAGATACGCAGTATTTT,CAWSASRRTSGRTDTQYF
TRBJ2-7,TRBD2,TRBV6-2/TRBV6-3,-,TGTGCCAGCAGTTACTCCCCAACGAGCGGGAGGCCAAAGAACGAGCAGTACTTC,CASSYSPTSGRPKNEQYF
TRBJ1-2,-,TRBV7-2,-,TGTGCCAGCAGCTTAGGATATTCCGTCACCTATGGCTACACCTTC,CASSLGYSVTYGYTF
TRBJ2-5,-,TRBV4-1,few,TGCGCCAGCAGCGTGCTGCCGGGCCGTAGGGGAGAGACCCAGTACTTC,CASSVLPGRRGETQYF
TRBJ1-5,-,TRBV28,few,TGTGCCAGCGCCCTAGGGCGAGGCAATCAGCCCCAGCATTTT,CASALGRGNQPQHF
TRBJ1-1,TRBD1,TRBV6-2/TRBV6-3,few,TGTGCCAGCAGTGTCGACAGGGGGTGGCCCCAGGGGACGAACACTGAAGCTTTCTTT,CASSVDRGWPQGTNTEAFF
TRBJ2-1,-,TRBV9,-,TGTGCCAGCAGCGTAGCAGGAGTAAACTCTGAGCAGTTCTTC,CASSVAGVNSEQFF
TRBJ2-3,-,TRBV14,-,TGTGCCAGCAGCCAAGATCAGGGCCCAGATACGCAGTATTTT,CASSQDQGPDTQYF
TRBJ2-1,-,TRBV6-2/TRBV6-3,few,TGTGCCAGCAGTTATAGACGGGATGAGCAGTTCTTC,CASSYRRDEQFF
TRBJ1-2,-,TRBV4-3,-,TGCGCCAGCAGACAAGATGGCAGACCCGACTATGGCTACACCTTC,CASRQDGRPDYGYTF
TRBJ1-1,-,TRBV18,many,TGTGCCAGCTCACCACTAAGCAGGGGTGACACTGAAGCTTTCTTT,CASSPLSRGDTEAFF
TRBJ1-2,TRBD1,TRBV2,many,TGTGCCAGCAGTCTACACAGGGGGACTAACTATGGCTACACCTTC,CASSLHRGTNYGYTF
TRBJ2-3,TRBD1,TRBV6-5,-,TGTGCCAGCAGTCCTACAGGGGGAACGCAGTATTTT,CASSPTGGTQYF
TRBJ2-7,TRBD2,TRBV6-8,-,TGTGCCAGCACCGCCTGGCAGCGGGAGGCGGGGTACGAGCAGTACTTC,CASTAWQREAGYEQYF
TRBJ2-5,TRBD2,TRBV7-6,few,TGTGCCAGCAGCTTAACCCCGACTAGCGGGAGGGAGACCCAGTACTTC,CASSLTPTSGRETQYF
TRBJ2-1,TRBD2,TRBV7-9,few,TGTGCCACCGGACTAGCGGGAGGGCCTGGTGAGCAGTTCTTC,CATGLAGGPGEQFF
TRBJ1-4,TRBD1,TRBV27,-,TGTGCCAGTGGACAGGGAGATGATGAAAAACTGTTTTTT,CASGQGDDEKLFF
TRBJ1-6,TRBD1,TRBV25-1,-,TGTGCCAGCACCGGAACCGGGACAGTGAATTCACCCCTCAACTTT,CASTGTGTVNSPLNF
TRBJ2-1,TRBD2,TRBV25-1,few,TGTGCTTCGAGGGGACTATACTACAATGAGCAGTTCTTC,CASRGLYYNEQFF
TRBJ1-1,TRBD1,TRBV7-9,-,TGTGCCAGCAGCTTAAAAGGGGCACAGGGGGGAGCTGAAGCTTTCTTT,CASSLKGAQGGAEAFF
TRBJ1-2,TRBD1,TRBV29-1,many,TGCAGCGGGGTCGGGACAGGGTATGATGGCTACACCTTC,CSGVGTGYDGYTF
TRBJ2-5,TRBD2,TRBV15,-,TGTGCCACCCACTTAGCGGGAGGTCCCCAAGAGACCCAGTACTTC,CATHLAGGPQETQYF
TRBJ2-7,TRBD1,TRBV23-1,few,TGCGCCAGCACCATCTCGCCGGGACAGGGGACCTACGAGCAGTACTTC,CASTISPGQGTYEQYF
TRBJ2-3,TRBD2,TRBV12-3/TRBV12-4,many,TGTGCCAGCCGGGGGGGTTTTGCGCAGTATTTT,CASRGGFAQYF
TRBJ1-4,-,TRBV12-3/TRBV12-4,-,TGTGCCAGCAGTCTCCGGGCTAGCGAAAAACTGTTTTTT,CASSLRASEKLFF
TRBJ1-5,TRBD1,TRBV28,few,TGTGCCAGCAGTTTCCATACCGGGACAGGGGGCAATCAGCCCCAGCATTTT,CASSFHTGTGGNQPQHF
TRBJ1-2,-,TRBV7-9,many,TGTGCCAGCAGCTTAGCCCGACAGTCATATGGCTACACCTTC,CASSLARQSYGYTF
TRBJ1-1,-,TRBV3-1,many,TGTGCCAGCAGCCAAGAGTCCACCGGGAAAGCTTTCTTT,CASSQESTGKAFF
TRBJ2-3,-,TRBV5-1,few,TGCGCCAGCAGCTTGCAGCGGAACACAGATACGCAGTATTTT,CASSLQRNTDTQYF
TRBJ2-3,-,TRBV30,few,TGTGCCTGGAGTTCGGGGTATAGCACAGATACGCAGTATTTT,CAWSSGYSTDTQYF
TRBJ2-4,TRBD2,TRBV25-1,-,TGTGCCAGCAAGGGCCCTGGCGGGAGCTCCAAAAACATTCAGTACTTC,CASKGPGGSSKNIQYF
TRBJ2-7,TRBD1,TRBV20-1,-,TGCAGTATAGATCGGGACAGAACCTACGAGCAGTACTTC,CSIDRDRTYEQYF
TRBJ2-3,-,TRBV4-2,-,TGTGCCAGCAGCCACCCTGAAGGGGGCCAGACTAGGACAGATACGCAGTATTTT,CASSHPEGGQTRTDTQYF
TRBJ1-4,-,TRBV5-1,few,TGCGCCAGCAGCTCGACCGGGACCCATAATGAAAAACTGTTTTTT,CASSSTGTHNEKLFF